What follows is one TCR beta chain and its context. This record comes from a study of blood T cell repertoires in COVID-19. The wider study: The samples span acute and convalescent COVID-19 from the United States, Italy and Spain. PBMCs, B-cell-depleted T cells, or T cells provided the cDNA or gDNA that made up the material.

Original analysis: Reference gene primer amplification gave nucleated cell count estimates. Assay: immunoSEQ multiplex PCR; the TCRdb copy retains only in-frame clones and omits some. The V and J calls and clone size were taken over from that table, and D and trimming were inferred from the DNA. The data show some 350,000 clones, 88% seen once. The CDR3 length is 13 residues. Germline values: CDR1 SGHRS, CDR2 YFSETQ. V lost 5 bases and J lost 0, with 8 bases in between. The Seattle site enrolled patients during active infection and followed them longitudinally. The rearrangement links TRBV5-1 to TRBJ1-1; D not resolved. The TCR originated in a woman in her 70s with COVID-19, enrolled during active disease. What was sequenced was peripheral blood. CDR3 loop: CASRVNMNTEAFF. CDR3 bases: TGCGCCAGCAGGGTGAACATGAACACTGAAGCTTTCTTT.